This T cell receptor (beta chain) was identified during a study of blood T cell repertoires in COVID-19. Across the whole study: The study drew acute and convalescent COVID-19 samples from the United States, Italy and Spain. T cells, B-cell-depleted T cells, or PBMCs provided the cDNA or gDNA that served as material.

Original data processing: Scientists estimated how many nucleated cells there were by amplifying reference gene primers. The assay was immunoSEQ multiplex PCR, and TCRdb's table has in-frame clones only and misses some. That table is the source of V, J and clone size, and D and trimming were worked out from the DNA. The profile shows a few hundred thousand clones, roughly 89% of them singletons. This CDR3 is 16 amino acids long. Trimming shortened V by 1 base and J by 6 bases, and 18 bases separated the two germline ends. CDR1 and CDR2 (germline): SGHNT, YENEEA. The sequencing input was peripheral blood. The sequence came from a woman in her thirties or forties who had recovered from COVID-19. The rearrangement joins TRBV11-3 to TRBJ1-1; D may be TRBD1 (5 bases). The CDR3 DNA reads TGTGCCAGCAGCTTAGGTGGGGGGATGACCGGGCCTGAAGCTTTCTTT. This sequence encodes CASSLGGGMTGPEAFF.